Below are 11 T cell receptor beta chains sequenced from a single sample in a study of T cell changes during pregnancy in multiple sclerosis. Profiling relied on immunoSEQ multiplex PCR, and the TCRdb table lists in-frame clones only, not all of them. The data show around 62,000 clones, with 80% to 90% seen just once and 2% to 3% held by the top ten. The material sequenced was peripheral blood, taken in the first trimester of pregnancy. The source of these receptors is a female donor with multiple sclerosis, enrolled in a pregnancy study.

CDR3 bases: TGTGCCAGCCGGACAGGGGAGAACACTGAAGCTTTCTTT. It specifies CASRTGENTEAFF. The chain has TRBV18 and TRBJ1-1; 9 bases line up with TRBD1. The trim removed 8 bases at V and 1 base at J, leaving 2 bases unmatched. The CDR3 contains 13 residues. The V gene's germline CDR1 is KGHSH and CDR2 LQKENI.

This clone was detected only once. This chain connects TRBV5-3 to TRBJ1-5; tentatively, D is TRBD1 (5 bases). TRBV5-3 is recorded as an ORF, its role being uncertain. V was shortened by 1 base and J by 3 bases, with 8 bases between the two germline ends. The CDR3 is 14 residues long. For the CDR3, the DNA is TGTGCCAGAAGCTTGCGCAGGGTCAATCAGCCCCAGCATTTT. This gives the protein CARSLRRVNQPQHF.

The CDR3 sequence: CASSPPSSSGLEAFF. DNA of the CDR3: TGTGCCAGCAGCCCACCGTCTAGTTCGGGACTAGAAGCTTTCTTT. The chain has TRBV5-6 and TRBJ1-1; TRBD1 is a possible D gene (5 bases). The CDR3 consists of 15 residues. Trimming stripped 4 bases from V and 8 bases from J, with 21 bases between. Germline CDR1 SGHDT, CDR2 YYEEEE.

V is TRBV27 and J is TRBJ1-5, with 7 bases lining up with TRBD1. V shed 7 bases and J 7 bases; nucleotides not matched to a gene: 7. The germline V gene encodes CDR1 MNHEY and CDR2 SMNVEV (reference sequence). The CDR3 runs to 13 residues. In DNA, the CDR3 is TGTGCCAGCAAGGGGGCACTAGGGCAGCCCCAGCATTTT. Amino acid sequence: CASKGALGQPQHF.

This chain joins TRBV7-8 and TRBJ2-1, with a possible D match to TRBD1 (5 bases). Germline V lookup: CDR1 SGHVS, CDR2 FQNEAQ. Trimming removed 5 bases from V and 6 bases from J, with 11 bases in between. The CDR3 loop spans 13 amino acids. CDR3 sequence reads: CASSPRQFNEQFF. DNA of the CDR3: TGTGCCAGCAGCCCTCGACAGTTCAATGAGCAGTTCTTC.

The chain carries TRBV5-4 and TRBJ2-5, with TRBD2 matching over 9 bases. This CDR3 has 15 residues. V lost 4 bases to trimming and J lost 5 bases; unmatched junction nucleotides: 9. Germline CDR1 SGHNT, CDR2 YYREEE (reference sequence). The CDR3 DNA reads TGTGCCAGCAGCGCCACCGGGACTAGCAGGGAGACCCAGTACTTC. It yields the protein CASSATGTSRETQYF.

The chain joins TRBV27 to TRBJ2-1; 8 nucleotides line up with TRBD2. Trimming removed 10 bases from V and 4 bases from J; junction bases left unmatched: 6. The germline gives CDR1 MNHEY, CDR2 SMNVEV (reference sequence). The CDR3 is made up of 13 amino acids. CDR3 DNA sequence: TGTGCCACCACTAGCGGACCATACAATGAGCAGTTCTTC. Translated: CATTSGPYNEQFF.

The chain joins TRBV7-2 to TRBJ1-2; 7 bases are shared with TRBD1. The CDR3 totals 15 residues. Germline trimming cut 3 bases from V and 4 bases from J; bases unmatched to any gene: 8. From germline, CDR1 is SGHTA and CDR2 FQGNSA. The CDR3 DNA reads as TGTGCCAGCAGCTTGTCGGGACAGTTCGGCTATGGCTACACCTTC. The encoded protein is CASSLSGQFGYGYTF.

The chain joins TRBV30 to TRBJ2-5, with 7 nucleotides matching TRBD1. This CDR3 is built from 13 residues. Germline values: CDR1 GTSNPN, CDR2 SVGIG (reference sequence). J lost 5 bases, V lost 4 bases, and 7 bases had no gene match. CDR3 coding DNA: TGTGCCTGGAAGAAAGGGGGCGTTGAGACCCAGTACTTC. As protein: CAWKKGGVETQYF.

V is TRBV30 and J is TRBJ2-3, with 12 bases that match TRBD2. This CDR3 contains 15 residues. Germline V CDR1 and CDR2: GTSNPN, SVGIG (reference sequence). The trim removed 4 bases at V and 6 bases at J, leaving 8 bases unmatched. In DNA, the CDR3 is TGTGCCTGGACCCGACTAGCGGGAGATTCCGATACGCAGTATTTT. This sequence encodes CAWTRLAGDSDTQYF.

This clone was counted a few times. The chain has TRBV4-2 and TRBJ2-7; tentatively, D is TRBD2 (6 bases). Germline V lookup: CDR1 LGHNA, CDR2 YNFKEQ. The CDR3 runs to 17 residues. V dropped 4 bases and J dropped 3 bases, with 22 bases sitting between them. CDR3 protein: CASSPRLRQLGGYEQYF. CDR3 coding DNA: TGTGCCAGCAGCCCCCGTCTTCGTCAACTGGGGGGCTACGAGCAGTACTTC.